Listed below are T cell receptor beta chains from one sample, sequenced in a study of cytomegalovirus exposure and HLA in healthy donors. Method: immunoSEQ multiplex PCR; TCRdb's copy keeps in-frame clones and lacks some. In the table there are 180,000 or so clones, approximately 73% of which are singletons. Sequencing was carried out using PBMCs. Receptors originate from a woman in her thirties in good health and CMV-seropositive. CDR3s include the opening cysteine and the closing phenylalanine or tryptophan. A D gene is named only where the DNA matches it firmly. A clone size is listed for some rows: how often the clone was seen (once, few, many), or a class if it is expanded.

D gene | clone size | J gene | V gene | CDR3 DNA | CDR3 protein
NA | NA | TRBJ2-7 | TRBV5-6 | TGTGCCAGCGGGCTGGGGGGGGCCAGCTCCTACGAGCAGTACTTC | CASGLGGASSYEQYF
NA | NA | TRBJ1-3 | TRBV7-9 | TGTGCCAGCAGCTTCCAAGAACTAAACACCATATATTTT | CASSFQELNTIYF
TRBD2 | few | TRBJ2-1 | TRBV7-9 | TGTGCCAGCAGCTTAGGGGCTAGCGGCTACAATGAGCAGTTCTTC | CASSLGASGYNEQFF
TRBD2 | once | TRBJ2-5 | TRBV29-1 | TGCAGCGTTGATCTAGCGGGGTTTTTCGTGGAGACCCAGTACTTC | CSVDLAGFFVETQYF
NA | few | TRBJ1-4 | TRBV6-5 | TGTGCCAGCAGTTACTCCGTTGCAACTAATGAAAAACTGTTTTTT | CASSYSVATNEKLFF
NA | NA | TRBJ2-7 | TRBV4-1 | TGCGCCAGCAGCCAAGATAGTAATCTCCTCTACGAGCAGTACTTC | CASSQDSNLLYEQYF
NA | few | TRBJ2-2 | TRBV6-4 | TGTGCCAGCAGTGACGGTACCGGGGAATCCGGGGAGCTGTTTTTT | CASSDGTGESGELFF
TRBD2 | NA | TRBJ2-5 | TRBV6-5 | TGTGCCAGCAGTTATGGCCCGGCGGGGGGGCTAGAGACCCAGTACTTC | CASSYGPAGGLETQYF
NA | NA | TRBJ2-5 | TRBV7-2 | TGTGCCAGCAGCTTAGACCGGAGTCAGGGAGAGACCCAGTACTTC | CASSLDRSQGETQYF
TRBD2 | NA | TRBJ2-7 | TRBV4-3 | TGCGCCAGCAGCCCCGGACTAGCGGCCTACGAGCAGTACTTC | CASSPGLAAYEQYF
NA | NA | TRBJ2-6 | TRBV7-9 | TGTTCCAGCAGCTATTACTTCCCCACTGGGGCCAACGTCCTGACTTTC | CSSSYYFPTGANVLTF
TRBD1 | few | TRBJ2-7 | TRBV28 | TGTGCCAGCAGTCACCGGGACAGGGAGGACGAGCAGTACTTC | CASSHRDREDEQYF